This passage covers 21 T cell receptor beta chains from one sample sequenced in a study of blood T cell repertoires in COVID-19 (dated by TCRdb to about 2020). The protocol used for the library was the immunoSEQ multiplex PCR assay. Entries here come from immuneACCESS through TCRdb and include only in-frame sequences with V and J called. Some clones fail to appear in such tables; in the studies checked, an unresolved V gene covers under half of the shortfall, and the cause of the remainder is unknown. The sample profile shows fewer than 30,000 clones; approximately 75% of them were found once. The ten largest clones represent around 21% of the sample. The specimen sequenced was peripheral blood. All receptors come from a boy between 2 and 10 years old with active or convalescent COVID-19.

The CDR3 protein is CASRQSPLLEKGETQYF. For the CDR3, the DNA is TGTGCAAGTCGCCAGTCCCCCCTACTAGAGAAGGGTGAGACCCAGTACTTC. The rearrangement uses TRBV12-2 and TRBJ2-5; the table names TRBD2, a call not compared with the DNA. TRBV12-2 is a listed pseudogene. The CDR3 consists of 17 residues.

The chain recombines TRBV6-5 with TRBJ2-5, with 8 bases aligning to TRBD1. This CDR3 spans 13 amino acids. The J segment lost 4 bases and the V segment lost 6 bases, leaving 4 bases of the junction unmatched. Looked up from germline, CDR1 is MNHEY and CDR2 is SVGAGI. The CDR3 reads CASRTGVRETQYF. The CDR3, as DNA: TGTGCCAGCAGGACAGGGGTGAGAGAGACCCAGTACTTC.

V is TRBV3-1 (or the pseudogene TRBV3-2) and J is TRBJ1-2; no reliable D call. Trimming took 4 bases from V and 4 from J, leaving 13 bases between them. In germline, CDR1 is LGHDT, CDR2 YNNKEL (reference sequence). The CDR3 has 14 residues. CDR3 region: CASSLATDRYGYTF. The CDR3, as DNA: TGTGCCAGCAGCCTAGCGACGGACCGCTATGGCTACACCTTC.

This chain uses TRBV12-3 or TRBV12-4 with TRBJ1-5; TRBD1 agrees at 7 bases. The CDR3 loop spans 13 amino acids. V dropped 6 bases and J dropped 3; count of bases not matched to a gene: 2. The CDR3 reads CASRGTANQPQHF. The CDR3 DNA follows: TGTGCCAGCAGAGGGACAGCCAATCAGCCCCAGCATTTT.

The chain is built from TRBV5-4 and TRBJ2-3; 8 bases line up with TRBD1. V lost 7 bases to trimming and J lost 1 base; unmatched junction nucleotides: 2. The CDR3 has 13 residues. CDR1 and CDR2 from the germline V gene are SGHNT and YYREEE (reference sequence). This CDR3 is CASSTGGTDTQYF. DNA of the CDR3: TGTGCCAGCTCGACAGGGGGCACAGATACGCAGTATTTT.

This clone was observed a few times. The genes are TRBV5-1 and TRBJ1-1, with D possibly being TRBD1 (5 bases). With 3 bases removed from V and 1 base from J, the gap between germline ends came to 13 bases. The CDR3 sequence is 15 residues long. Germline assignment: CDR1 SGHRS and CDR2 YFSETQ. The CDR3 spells CASSSQAPENTEAFF. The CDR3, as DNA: TGCGCCAGCAGCTCACAGGCGCCCGAGAACACTGAAGCTTTCTTT.

In nucleotides, the CDR3 is TGTGCCAGCAGTTATCCGGGAGCGGCCCAGTACTTC. It codes for CASSYPGAAQYF. The rearrangement links TRBV27 to TRBJ2-5, with D perhaps matching TRBD2 (6 bases). The CDR3 extends over 12 amino acids. V lost 4 bases and J lost 9, with 12 bases in between. In germline, CDR1 is MNHEY, CDR2 SMNVEV (reference sequence).

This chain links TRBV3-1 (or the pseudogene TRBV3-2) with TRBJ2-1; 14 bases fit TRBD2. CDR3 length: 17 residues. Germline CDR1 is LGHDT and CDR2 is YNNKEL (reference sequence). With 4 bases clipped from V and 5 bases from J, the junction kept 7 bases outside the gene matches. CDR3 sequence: CASSRSPGLAGDNEQFF. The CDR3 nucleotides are TGTGCCAGCAGCCGATCCCCGGGACTAGCGGGAGACAATGAGCAGTTCTTC.

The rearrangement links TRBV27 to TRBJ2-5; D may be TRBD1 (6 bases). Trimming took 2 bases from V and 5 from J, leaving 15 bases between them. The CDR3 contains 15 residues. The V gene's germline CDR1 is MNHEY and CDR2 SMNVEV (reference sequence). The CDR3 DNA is TGTGCCAGCAGTTTACGCAGGACAGTTGTGGAGACCCAGTACTTC. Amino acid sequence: CASSLRRTVVETQYF.

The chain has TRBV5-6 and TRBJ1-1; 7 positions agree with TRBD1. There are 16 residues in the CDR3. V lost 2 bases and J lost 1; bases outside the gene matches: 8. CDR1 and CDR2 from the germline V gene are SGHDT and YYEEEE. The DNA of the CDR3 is TGTGCCAGCAGCTTCCAAGGACAGGCCCAGAACACTGAAGCTTTCTTT. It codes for CASSFQGQAQNTEAFF.

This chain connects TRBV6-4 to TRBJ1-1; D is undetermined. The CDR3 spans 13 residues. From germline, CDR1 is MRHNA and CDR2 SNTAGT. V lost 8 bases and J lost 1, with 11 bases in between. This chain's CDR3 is CASREQSNTEAFF. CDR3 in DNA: TGTGCCAGCCGGGAACAGTCGAACACTGAAGCTTTCTTT.

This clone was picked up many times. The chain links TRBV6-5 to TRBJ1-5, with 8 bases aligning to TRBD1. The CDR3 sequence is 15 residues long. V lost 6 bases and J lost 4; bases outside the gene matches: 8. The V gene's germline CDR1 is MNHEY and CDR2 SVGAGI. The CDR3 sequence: CASRAGTGENQPQHF. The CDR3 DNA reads TGTGCCAGCAGGGCAGGGACAGGAGAGAATCAGCCCCAGCATTTT.

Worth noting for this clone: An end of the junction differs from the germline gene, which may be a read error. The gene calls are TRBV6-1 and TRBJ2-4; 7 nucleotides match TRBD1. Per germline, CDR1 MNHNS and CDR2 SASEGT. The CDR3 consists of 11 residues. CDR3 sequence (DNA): TGTGCCAGCAGTGAAGCAGGGGGACAGCACTTC. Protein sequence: CASSEAGGQHF.

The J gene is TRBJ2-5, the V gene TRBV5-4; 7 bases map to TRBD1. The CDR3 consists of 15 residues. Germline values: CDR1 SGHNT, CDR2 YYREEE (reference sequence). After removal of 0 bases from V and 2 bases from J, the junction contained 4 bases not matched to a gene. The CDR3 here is CASSLAVRGQETQYF. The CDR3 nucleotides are TGTGCCAGCAGCTTGGCCGTCAGGGGGCAAGAGACCCAGTACTTC.

CDR3 sequence: CASSPRSGENTEAFF. As DNA, the CDR3 is TGCGCCAGCAGCCCCCGGTCAGGGGAGAACACTGAAGCTTTCTTT. The chain carries TRBV5-1 and TRBJ1-1; a weak D match, TRBD1 (6 bases). This CDR3 has 15 amino acids. Trimming stripped 4 bases from V and 1 base from J, with 14 bases between. Germline CDR1 reads SGHRS; CDR2 reads YFSETQ. The entire variable domain, with the rest obtained from reference TRBV5-1 and TRBJ1-1, is as follows: KAGVTQTPRYLIKTRGQQVTLSCSPISGHRSVSWYQQTPGQGLQFLFEYFSETQRNKGNFPGRFSGRQFSNSRSEMNVSTLELGDSALYLCASSPRSGENTEAFFGQGTRLTVV.

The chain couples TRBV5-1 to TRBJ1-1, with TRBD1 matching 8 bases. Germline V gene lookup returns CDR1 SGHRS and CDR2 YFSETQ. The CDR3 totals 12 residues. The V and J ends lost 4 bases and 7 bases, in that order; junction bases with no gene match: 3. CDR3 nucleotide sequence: TGCGCCAGCAGCACGGGACAGGTTGAAGCTTTCTTT. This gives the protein CASSTGQVEAFF.

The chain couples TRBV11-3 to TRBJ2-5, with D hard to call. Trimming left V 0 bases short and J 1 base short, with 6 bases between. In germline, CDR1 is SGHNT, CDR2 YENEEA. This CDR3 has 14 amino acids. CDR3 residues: CASSLDSVQETQYF. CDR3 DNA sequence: TGTGCCAGCAGCTTAGATTCAGTCCAAGAGACCCAGTACTTC.

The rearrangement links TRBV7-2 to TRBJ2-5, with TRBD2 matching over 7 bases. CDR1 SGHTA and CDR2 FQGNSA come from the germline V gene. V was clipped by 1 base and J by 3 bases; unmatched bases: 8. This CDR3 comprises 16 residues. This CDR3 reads CASSLVPAGGEETQYF. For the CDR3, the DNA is TGTGCCAGCAGCTTAGTACCCGCTGGGGGGGAAGAGACCCAGTACTTC.

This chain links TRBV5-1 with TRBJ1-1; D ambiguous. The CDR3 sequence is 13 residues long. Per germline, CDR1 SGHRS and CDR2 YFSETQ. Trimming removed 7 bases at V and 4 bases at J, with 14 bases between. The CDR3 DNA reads TGCGCCAGCCGCCCCGGATCGGGCACTGAAGCTTTCTTT. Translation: CASRPGSGTEAFF.

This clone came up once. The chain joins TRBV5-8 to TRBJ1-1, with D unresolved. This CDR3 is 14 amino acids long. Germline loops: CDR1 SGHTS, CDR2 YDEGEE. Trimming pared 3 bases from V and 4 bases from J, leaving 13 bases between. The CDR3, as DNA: TGTGCCAGCAGCTATCTAGGGAGCGTCACTGAAGCTTTCTTT. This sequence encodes CASSYLGSVTEAFF.

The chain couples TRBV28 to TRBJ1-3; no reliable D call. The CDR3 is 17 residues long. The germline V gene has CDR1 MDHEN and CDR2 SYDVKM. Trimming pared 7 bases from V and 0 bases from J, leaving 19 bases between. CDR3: CASNRERTLRSGNTIYF. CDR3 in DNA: TGTGCCAGCAACCGAGAGAGGACTCTGCGCTCTGGAAACACCATATATTTT.